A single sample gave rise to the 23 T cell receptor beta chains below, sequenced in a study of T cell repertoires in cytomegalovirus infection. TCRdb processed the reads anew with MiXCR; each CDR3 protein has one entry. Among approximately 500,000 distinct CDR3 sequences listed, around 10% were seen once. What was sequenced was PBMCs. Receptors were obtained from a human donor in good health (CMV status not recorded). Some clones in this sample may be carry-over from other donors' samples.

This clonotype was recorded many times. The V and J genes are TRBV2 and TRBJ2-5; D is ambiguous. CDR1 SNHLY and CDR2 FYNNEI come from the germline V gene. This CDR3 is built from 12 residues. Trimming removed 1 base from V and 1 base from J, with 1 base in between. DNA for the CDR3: TGTGCCAGCAGTGAAGTCCAAGAGACCCAGTACTTC. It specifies CASSEVQETQYF.

The CDR3 bases are TGTGCCATCAGTGAGTCCAGTTCTAGCGGGGCGAGGGATACGCAGTATTTT. Its translation: CAISESSSSGARDTQYF. This chain links TRBV10-3 with TRBJ2-3, with 9 bases that match TRBD2. The germline V gene encodes CDR1 ENHRY and CDR2 SYGVKD. The CDR3 is made up of 17 amino acids. V gave up 0 bases and J gave up 6 bases; unmatched junction bases: 10.

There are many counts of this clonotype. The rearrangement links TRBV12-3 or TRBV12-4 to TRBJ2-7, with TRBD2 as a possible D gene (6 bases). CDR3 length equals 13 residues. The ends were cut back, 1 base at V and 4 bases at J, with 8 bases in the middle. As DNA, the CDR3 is TGTGCCAGCAGTTTAGGACTAGTATACGAGCAGTACTTC. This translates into CASSLGLVYEQYF.

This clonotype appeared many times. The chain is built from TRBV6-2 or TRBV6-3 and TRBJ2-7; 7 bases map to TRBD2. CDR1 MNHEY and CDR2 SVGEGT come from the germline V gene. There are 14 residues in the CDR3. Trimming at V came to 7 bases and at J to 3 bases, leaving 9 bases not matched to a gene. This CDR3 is CASIKSGKGYEQYF. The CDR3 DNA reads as TGTGCCAGCATTAAGAGCGGGAAAGGCTACGAGCAGTACTTC.

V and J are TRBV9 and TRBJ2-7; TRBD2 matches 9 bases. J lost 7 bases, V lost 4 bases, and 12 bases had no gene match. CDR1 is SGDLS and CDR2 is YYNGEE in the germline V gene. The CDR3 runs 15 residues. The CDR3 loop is CASSPSPVGLAEQYF. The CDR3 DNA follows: TGTGCCAGCAGCCCCTCACCGGTGGGACTAGCTGAGCAGTACTTC.

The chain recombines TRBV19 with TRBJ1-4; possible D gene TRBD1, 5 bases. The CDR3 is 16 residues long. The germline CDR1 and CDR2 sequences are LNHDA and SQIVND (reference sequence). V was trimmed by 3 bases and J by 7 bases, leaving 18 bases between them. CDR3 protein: CASSIGRQRGIEKLFF. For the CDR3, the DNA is TGTGCCAGTAGTATCGGCCGACAGAGGGGAATTGAAAAACTGTTTTTT. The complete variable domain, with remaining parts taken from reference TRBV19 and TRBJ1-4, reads DGGITQSPKYLFRKEGQNVTLSCEQNLNHDAMYWYRQDPGQGLRLIYYSQIVNDFQKGDIAEGYSVSREKKESFPLTVTSAQKNPTAFYLCASSIGRQRGIEKLFFGSGTQLSVL.

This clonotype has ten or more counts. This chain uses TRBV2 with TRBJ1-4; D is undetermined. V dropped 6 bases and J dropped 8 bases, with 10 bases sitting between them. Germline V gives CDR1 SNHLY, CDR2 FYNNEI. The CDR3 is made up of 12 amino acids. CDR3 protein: CASSYTREKLFF. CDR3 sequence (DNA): TGTGCCAGCAGCTATACAAGGGAAAAACTGTTTTTT. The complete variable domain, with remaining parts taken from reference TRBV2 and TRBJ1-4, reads EPEVTQTPSHQVTQMGQEVILRCVPISNHLYFYWYRQILGQKVEFLVSFYNNEISEKSEIFDDQFSVERPDGSNFTLKIRSTKLEDSAMYFCASSYTREKLFFGSGTQLSVL.

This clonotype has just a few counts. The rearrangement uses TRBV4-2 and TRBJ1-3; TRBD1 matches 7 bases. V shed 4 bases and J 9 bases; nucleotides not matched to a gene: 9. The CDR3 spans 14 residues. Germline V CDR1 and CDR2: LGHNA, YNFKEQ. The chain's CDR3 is CASSLPTGKGTIYF. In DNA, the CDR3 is TGTGCCAGCAGCCTACCGACAGGGAAGGGCACCATATATTTT.

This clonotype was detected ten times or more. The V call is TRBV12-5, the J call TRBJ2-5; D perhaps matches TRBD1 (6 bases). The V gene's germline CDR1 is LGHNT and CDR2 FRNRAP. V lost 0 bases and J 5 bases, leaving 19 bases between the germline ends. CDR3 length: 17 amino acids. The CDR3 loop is CASGLVRGPGVGETQYF. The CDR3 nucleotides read TGTGCTAGTGGTTTGGTACGGGGACCAGGGGTGGGTGAGACCCAGTACTTC.

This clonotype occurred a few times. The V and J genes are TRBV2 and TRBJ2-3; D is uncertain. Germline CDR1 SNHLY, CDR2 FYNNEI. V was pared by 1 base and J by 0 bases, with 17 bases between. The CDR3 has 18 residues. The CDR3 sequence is CASSEDLGNIPSTDTQYF. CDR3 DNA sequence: TGTGCCAGCAGTGAAGATTTGGGAAATATTCCTAGCACAGATACGCAGTATTTT.

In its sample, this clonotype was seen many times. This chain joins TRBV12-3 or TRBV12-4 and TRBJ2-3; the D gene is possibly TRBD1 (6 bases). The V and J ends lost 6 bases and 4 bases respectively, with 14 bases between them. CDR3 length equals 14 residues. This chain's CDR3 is CASRTDSYPDTQYF. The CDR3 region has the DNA TGTGCCAGCAGAACGGACAGCTACCCAGATACGCAGTATTTT.

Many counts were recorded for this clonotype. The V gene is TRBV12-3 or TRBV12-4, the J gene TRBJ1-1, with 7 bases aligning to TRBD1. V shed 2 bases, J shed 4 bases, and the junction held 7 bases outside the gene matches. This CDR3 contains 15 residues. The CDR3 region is CASSLKGARGTEAFF. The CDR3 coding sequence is TGTGCCAGCAGTTTAAAGGGGGCGCGTGGCACTGAAGCTTTCTTT.

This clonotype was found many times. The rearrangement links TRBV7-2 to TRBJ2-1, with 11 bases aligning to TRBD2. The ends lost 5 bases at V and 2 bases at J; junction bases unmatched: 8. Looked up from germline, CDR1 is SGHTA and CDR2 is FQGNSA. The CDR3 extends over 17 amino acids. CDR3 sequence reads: CASSRSTSGITYNEQFF. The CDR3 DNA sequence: TGTGCCAGCAGCCGATCGACTAGCGGGATTACCTACAATGAGCAGTTCTTC. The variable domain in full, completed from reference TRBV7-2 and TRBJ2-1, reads GAGVSQSPSNKVTEKGKDVELRCDPISGHTALYWYRQSLGQGLEFLIYFQGNSAPDKSGLPSDRFSAERTGGSVSTLTIQRTQQEDSAVYLCASSRSTSGITYNEQFFGPGTRLTVL.

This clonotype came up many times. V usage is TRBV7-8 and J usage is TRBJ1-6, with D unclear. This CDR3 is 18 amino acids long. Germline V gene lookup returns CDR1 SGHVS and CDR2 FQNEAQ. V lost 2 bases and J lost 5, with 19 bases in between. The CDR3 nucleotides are TGTGCCAGCAGCTTACGGGTTCTGACTTCGAGGGATAATTCACCCCTCCACTTT. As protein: CASSLRVLTSRDNSPLHF.

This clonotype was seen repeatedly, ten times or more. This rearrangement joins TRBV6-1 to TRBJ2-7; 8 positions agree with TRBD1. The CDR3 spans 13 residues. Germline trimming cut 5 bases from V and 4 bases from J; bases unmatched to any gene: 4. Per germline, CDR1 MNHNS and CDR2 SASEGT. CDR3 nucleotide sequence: TGTGCCAGCAGTAACCGGGACAGGTACGAGCAGTACTTC. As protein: CASSNRDRYEQYF.

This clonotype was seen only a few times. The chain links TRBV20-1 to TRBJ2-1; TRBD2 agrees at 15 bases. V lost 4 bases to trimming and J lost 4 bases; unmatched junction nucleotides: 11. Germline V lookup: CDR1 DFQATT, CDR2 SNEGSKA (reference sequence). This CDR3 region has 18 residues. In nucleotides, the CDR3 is TGCAGTGCTACCTTACGTCTGGGACTAGCGGGGGGTTACAATGAGCAGTTCTTC. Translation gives CSATLRLGLAGGYNEQFF.

The CDR3 is CSARDPGLAGGRGVYEQYF. DNA for the CDR3: TGCAGTGCTAGAGACCCGGGACTAGCGGGAGGTCGGGGAGTATACGAGCAGTACTTC. V is TRBV20-1 and J is TRBJ2-7; 15 bases fit TRBD2. The length of the CDR3 is 19 residues. Unmatched junction bases numbered 13, after V lost 0 bases and J lost 4 bases. Per the germline V gene, CDR1 is DFQATT and CDR2 is SNEGSKA (reference sequence).

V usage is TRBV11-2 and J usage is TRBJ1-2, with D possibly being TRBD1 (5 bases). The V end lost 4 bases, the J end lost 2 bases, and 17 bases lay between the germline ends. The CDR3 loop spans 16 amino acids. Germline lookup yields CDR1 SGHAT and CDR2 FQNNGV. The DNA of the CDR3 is TGTGCCAGCAGCTCGTCAAGCAGGGATTCGAACTATGGCTACACCTTC. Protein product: CASSSSSRDSNYGYTF.

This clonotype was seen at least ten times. CDR3 coding DNA: TGTGCCAGCAGTCCCCTAATCTCTGGGGCCAACGTCCTGACTTTC. Protein: CASSPLISGANVLTF. The chain carries TRBV12-3 or TRBV12-4 and TRBJ2-6; D gene unclear. The CDR3 runs to 15 residues. The V gene lost 5 bases and the J gene lost 0 bases, with 8 bases spanning the gap.

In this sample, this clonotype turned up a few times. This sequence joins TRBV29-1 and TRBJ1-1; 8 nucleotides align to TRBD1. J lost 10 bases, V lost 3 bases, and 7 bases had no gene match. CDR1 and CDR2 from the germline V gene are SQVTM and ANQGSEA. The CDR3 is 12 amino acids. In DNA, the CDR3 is TGCAGCGTTGATACGACAGGGGTTGGAGCTTTCTTT. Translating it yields CSVDTTGVGAFF.

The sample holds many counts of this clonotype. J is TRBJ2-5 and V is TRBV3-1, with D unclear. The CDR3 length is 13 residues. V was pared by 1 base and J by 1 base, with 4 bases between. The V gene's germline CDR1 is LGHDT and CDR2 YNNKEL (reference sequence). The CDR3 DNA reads TGTGCCAGCAGCCAAGGCCGCCAAGAGACCCAGTACTTC. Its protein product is CASSQGRQETQYF.

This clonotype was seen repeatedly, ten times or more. The CDR3 region is CASSVTWLAGETQYF. Here the CDR3 DNA reads TGTGCCAGCAGCGTCACCTGGCTAGCAGGAGAGACCCAGTACTTC. The genes are TRBV11-2 and TRBJ2-5; a weak D match, TRBD2 (5 bases). From germline, CDR1 is SGHAT and CDR2 FQNNGV. CDR3 size: 15 residues. Trimming pared 5 bases from V and 4 bases from J, leaving 17 bases between.

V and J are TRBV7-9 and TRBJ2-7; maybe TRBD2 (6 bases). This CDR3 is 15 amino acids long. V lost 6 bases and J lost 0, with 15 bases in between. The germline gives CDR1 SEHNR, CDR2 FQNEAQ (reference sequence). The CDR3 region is CASRLSGSSSYEQYF. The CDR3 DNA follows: TGTGCCAGCAGACTTAGCGGCAGTAGCTCCTACGAGCAGTACTTC.